The 15 T cell receptor beta chains below were found in one sample sequenced in a study of T cells in Graves' hyperthyroidism and ophthalmopathy (dated by TCRdb to about 2019). Library construction relied on multiplex PCR. Sequencing was carried out with an Illumina HiSeq 2000. TCR beta CDR3 regions were amplified from RNA transcripts. The first round of RT-PCR for the TCR CDR3 was performed with the HTBI primer set and the Qiagen OneStep RT-PCR kit. In-frame beta chains were kept once TCRdb had trimmed the public reads at Q25 with fastp and called clones with MiXCR. Records with the same CDR3 protein are collapsed into one entry carrying the most frequent genes and DNA. The sample table contains 550,000 to 600,000 distinct CDR3 sequences; only one count was recorded for about half of them. The ten largest clones represent around a fifth of the sample. Sequenced material: peripheral blood or thyroid tissue (not recorded which). These receptors came from an adult woman with Graves' disease, either hyperthyroidism or ophthalmopathy (not recorded which).

The chain is built from TRBV7-9 and TRBJ2-7, with D possibly being TRBD1 (6 bases). Trimming shortened V by 5 bases and J by 8 bases, and 13 bases separated the two germline ends. The CDR3 has 12 residues. Germline CDR1 and CDR2: SEHNR and FQNEAQ (reference sequence). The CDR3 loop is CASSQGSTKQYF. The CDR3 DNA sequence: TGTGCCAGCAGCCAGGGGAGTACTAAGCAGTACTTC.

This chain connects TRBV18 to TRBJ2-7; possible D gene TRBD1, 5 bases. The V gene lost 1 base and the J gene lost 5 bases, with 15 bases spanning the gap. Per germline, CDR1 KGHSH and CDR2 LQKENI. The CDR3 is 15 amino acids. This CDR3 reads CASSPRTATGNEQYF. The CDR3, as DNA: TGTGCCAGCTCACCACGTACGGCTACAGGCAACGAGCAGTACTTC.

This clonotype has only a few counts. The V gene is TRBV7-9, the J gene TRBJ2-3; possible D gene TRBD2, 6 bases. From germline, CDR1 is SEHNR and CDR2 FQNEAQ (reference sequence). Trimming pared 5 bases from V and 2 bases from J, leaving 14 bases between. The CDR3 consists of 15 residues. CDR3 in amino acids: CASSRTGTHTDTQYF. The CDR3 region has the DNA TGTGCCAGCAGCCGCACCGGGACTCACACAGATACGCAGTATTTT.

This clonotype has only a few counts. The chain carries TRBV30 and TRBJ2-7, with 8 bases identical to TRBD2. V dropped 1 base and J dropped 5; count of bases not matched to a gene: 10. The length of the CDR3 is 15 residues. CDR1 and CDR2 from the germline V gene are GTSNPN and SVGIG (reference sequence). CDR3 in amino acids: CAWSAGTRIVHEQYF. In DNA form, the CDR3 reads TGTGCCTGGAGTGCCGGGACTAGAATTGTCCACGAGCAGTACTTC.

There are many counts of this clonotype. J is TRBJ1-2 and V is TRBV29-1; no clear D. Germline CDR1 reads SQVTM; CDR2 reads ANQGSEA. The V end lost 4 bases, the J end lost 4 bases, and 16 bases lay between the germline ends. This CDR3 spans 14 amino acids. CDR3 DNA: TGCAGCGTTGTCGTGGATATCGACCTCTATGGCTACACCTTC. Its translation: CSVVVDIDLYGYTF.

This clonotype appeared once. The CDR3 does not end in the conserved phenylalanine or tryptophan, so this is likely a read error. The DNA is left out, because the CDR3 cannot be placed on it with certainty; the CDR3 is given as TCRdb lists it. The chain carries TRBV7-9 and TRBJ1-1. Per germline, CDR1 SEHNR and CDR2 FQNEAQ (reference sequence). The CDR3 sequence runs 10 residues, both termini included. This CDR3 reads CASSFESVDA.

This clonotype was picked up many times. The genes are TRBV20-1 and TRBJ1-5; no reliable D call. Germline CDR1 is DFQATT and CDR2 is SNEGSKA (reference sequence). Trimming took off 0 bases at V and 6 bases at J, with 18 bases between the two ends. This CDR3 has 16 amino acids. This CDR3 is CSARDGVLPAGQPQHF. CDR3 DNA: TGCAGTGCTAGAGATGGCGTATTGCCTGCGGGTCAGCCCCAGCATTTT.

This clonotype was counted only a few times. The chain combines TRBV7-2 with TRBJ1-2; TRBD1 aligns across 8 bases. Germline values: CDR1 SGHTA, CDR2 FQGNSA. Trimming took 6 bases from V and 10 from J; bases not matched to a gene: 10. The CDR3 contains 13 residues. This CDR3 is CASSFGQGGIYTF. The CDR3 bases are TGTGCCAGCAGTTTTGGACAGGGTGGGATCTACACCTTC. The variable domain in full, with the rest retrieved from reference TRBV7-2 and TRBJ1-2, is GAGVSQSPSNKVTEKGKDVELRCDPISGHTALYWYRQSLGQGLEFLIYFQGNSAPDKSGLPSDRFSAERTGGSVSTLTIQRTQQEDSAVYLCASSFGQGGIYTFGSGTRLTVV.

This clonotype was recorded at least ten times. The chain is built from TRBV7-3 and TRBJ2-7; 7 positions match TRBD1. The CDR3 totals 15 residues. Germline V gene data show CDR1 as SGHTA and CDR2 as FQGTGA. Unmatched junction bases numbered 9, after V lost 3 bases and J lost 4 bases. The DNA of the CDR3 is TGTGCCAGCAGCTTTAACCGACAGGGTGCGTACGAGCAGTACTTC. It is translated as CASSFNRQGAYEQYF.

The rearrangement joins TRBV9 to TRBJ1-1; D is unresolved. The CDR3 extends over 15 amino acids. V lost 2 bases, J lost 1 base, and 12 bases lay in between. Germline-derived CDR1 and CDR2 are SGDLS and YYNGEE. This CDR3 is CASSVGLIENTEAFF. Here the CDR3 DNA reads TGTGCCAGCAGCGTCGGGTTAATTGAGAACACTGAAGCTTTCTTT.

For this clonotype: This sequence may be a read error, since a much larger clone differs from it by one base. The chain employs TRBV10-3 and TRBJ2-5; D is ambiguous. The ends were cut back, 11 bases at V and 4 bases at J, with 20 bases in the middle. The CDR3 consists of 14 residues. Germline CDR1 ENHRY, CDR2 SYGVKD. The DNA of the CDR3 is TGTGCCGGCACCCCGCCGCCCCCAATAGAGACCCAGTACTTC. As protein: CAGTPPPPIETQYF.

Of note for this clonotype: This may arise from a read error, as a much more abundant clone is one base away. CDR3 DNA sequence: TGTGCCAGCAGCCCCCGACAGGGGGGGAACACTGAAGCTTTCTTT. Protein product: CASSPRQGGNTEAFF. This rearrangement joins TRBV7-6 to TRBJ1-1; 9 bases map to TRBD1. The length of the CDR3 is 15 residues. After removal of 5 bases from V and 1 base from J, the junction contained 5 bases not matched to a gene. Germline CDR1 reads SGHVS; CDR2 reads FNYEAQ.

V usage is TRBV7-2 and J usage is TRBJ1-2; 7 nucleotides agree with TRBD1. Trimming removed 2 bases from V and 6 bases from J; junction bases left unmatched: 6. The CDR3 has 14 amino acids. Germline assignment: CDR1 SGHTA and CDR2 FQGNSA. In DNA, the CDR3 is TGTGCCAGCAGCTTAACCAGGGGGAGGGATGGCTACACCTTC. Protein sequence: CASSLTRGRDGYTF.

The chain joins TRBV19 to TRBJ1-5, with TRBD1 identical over 10 bases. CDR1 and CDR2 from the germline V gene are LNHDA and SQIVND (reference sequence). V shed 5 bases and J 5 bases; nucleotides not matched to a gene: 6. The CDR3 length is 15 residues. In DNA form, the CDR3 reads TGTGCCAGTAGTCCAGGGACAGGGGTGTATCAGCCCCAGCATTTT. As protein: CASSPGTGVYQPQHF.

This clonotype was recorded many times. The V call is TRBV10-3, the J call TRBJ2-5, with D possibly matching TRBD1 (6 bases). Germline CDR1 ENHRY, CDR2 SYGVKD. The ends were cut back, 6 bases at V and 4 bases at J, with 21 bases in the middle. The CDR3 runs to 16 residues. The CDR3 DNA reads as TGTGCCATCAGGGCGGGCCAGGGGTTTGGAGGAGAGACCCAGTACTTC. Translated: CAIRAGQGFGGETQYF.